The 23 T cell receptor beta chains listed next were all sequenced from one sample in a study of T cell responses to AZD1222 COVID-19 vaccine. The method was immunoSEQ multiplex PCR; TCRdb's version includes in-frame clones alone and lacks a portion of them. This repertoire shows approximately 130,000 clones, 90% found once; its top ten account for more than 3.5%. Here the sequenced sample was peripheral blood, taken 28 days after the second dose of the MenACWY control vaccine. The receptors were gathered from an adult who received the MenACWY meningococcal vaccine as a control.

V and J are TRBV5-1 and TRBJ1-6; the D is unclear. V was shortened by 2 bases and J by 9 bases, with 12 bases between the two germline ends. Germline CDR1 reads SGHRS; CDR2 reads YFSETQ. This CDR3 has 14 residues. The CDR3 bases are TGCGCCAGCAGCTTAGACTCGTTGGGTTCACCCCTCCACTTT. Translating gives CASSLDSLGSPLHF. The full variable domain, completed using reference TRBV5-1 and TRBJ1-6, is KAGVTQTPRYLIKTRGQQVTLSCSPISGHRSVSWYQQTPGQGLQFLFEYFSETQRNKGNFPGRFSGRQFSNSRSEMNVSTLELGDSALYLCASSLDSLGSPLHFGNGTRLTVT.

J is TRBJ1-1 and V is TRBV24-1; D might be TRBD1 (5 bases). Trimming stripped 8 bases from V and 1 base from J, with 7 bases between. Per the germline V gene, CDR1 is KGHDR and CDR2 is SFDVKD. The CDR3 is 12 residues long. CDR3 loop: CATKGQNTEAFF. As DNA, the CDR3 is TGTGCCACCAAAGGACAGAACACTGAAGCTTTCTTT.

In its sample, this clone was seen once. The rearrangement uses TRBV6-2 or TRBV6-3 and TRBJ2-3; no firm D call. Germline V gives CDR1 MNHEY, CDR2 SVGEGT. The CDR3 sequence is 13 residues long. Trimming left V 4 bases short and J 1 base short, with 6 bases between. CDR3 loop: CASSSAGTDTQYF. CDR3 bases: TGTGCCAGCAGTTCGGCAGGCACAGATACGCAGTATTTT.

CDR3 DNA: TGTGCCAGTACCCCTTTTCCCCCGGGACAGGGTGGCTCACCCCTCCACTTT. This sequence encodes CASTPFPPGQGGSPLHF. V gene TRBV19 combines with J gene TRBJ1-6, with TRBD1 identical over 9 bases. This CDR3 comprises 17 residues. The germline gives CDR1 LNHDA, CDR2 SQIVND (reference sequence). V trimming: 7 bases; J trimming: 10 bases; junction bases outside the gene matches: 17.

This CDR3 is CASGGELGNEQFF. The CDR3 DNA is TGTGCCAGCGGCGGGGAGTTGGGGAATGAGCAGTTCTTC. The chain couples TRBV7-7 to TRBJ2-1; maybe TRBD2 (6 bases). The CDR3 is 13 residues long. The V end was cut by 8 bases, the J end by 7 bases, with 15 bases between. Germline CDR1 reads SSHAT; CDR2 reads FNYEAQ (reference sequence).

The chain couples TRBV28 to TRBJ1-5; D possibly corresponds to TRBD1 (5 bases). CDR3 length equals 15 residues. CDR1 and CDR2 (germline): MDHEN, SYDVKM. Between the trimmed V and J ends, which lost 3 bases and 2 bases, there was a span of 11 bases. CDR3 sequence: CASSLAGLGNQPQHF. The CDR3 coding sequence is TGTGCCAGCAGTTTGGCAGGGTTGGGCAATCAGCCCCAGCATTTT.

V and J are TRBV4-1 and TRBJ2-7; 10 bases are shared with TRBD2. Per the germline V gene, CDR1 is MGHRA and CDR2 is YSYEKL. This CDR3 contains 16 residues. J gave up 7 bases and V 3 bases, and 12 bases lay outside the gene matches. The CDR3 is CASSQLPGLAPSEQYF. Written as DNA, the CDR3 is TGCGCCAGCAGCCAGTTGCCGGGACTAGCGCCGTCGGAGCAGTACTTC.

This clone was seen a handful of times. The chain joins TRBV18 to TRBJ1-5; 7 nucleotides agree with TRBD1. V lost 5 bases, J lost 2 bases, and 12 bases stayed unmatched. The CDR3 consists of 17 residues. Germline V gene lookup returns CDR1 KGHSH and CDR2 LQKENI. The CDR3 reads CASSSATGSIGNQPQHF. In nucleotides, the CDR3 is TGTGCCAGCTCATCGGCGACAGGGTCTATTGGCAATCAGCCCCAGCATTTT.

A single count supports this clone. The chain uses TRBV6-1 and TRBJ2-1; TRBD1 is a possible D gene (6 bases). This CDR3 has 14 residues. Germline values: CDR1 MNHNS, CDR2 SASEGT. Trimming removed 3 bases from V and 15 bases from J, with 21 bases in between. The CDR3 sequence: CASSEGIDRPRSFF. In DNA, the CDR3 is TGTGCCAGCAGTGAGGGGATCGACAGGCCAAGGTCGTTCTTC.

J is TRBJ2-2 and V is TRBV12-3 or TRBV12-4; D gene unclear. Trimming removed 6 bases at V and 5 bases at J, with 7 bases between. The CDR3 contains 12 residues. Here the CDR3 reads CASSHLTGELFF. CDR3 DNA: TGTGCCAGCAGCCATCTAACCGGGGAGCTGTTTTTT.

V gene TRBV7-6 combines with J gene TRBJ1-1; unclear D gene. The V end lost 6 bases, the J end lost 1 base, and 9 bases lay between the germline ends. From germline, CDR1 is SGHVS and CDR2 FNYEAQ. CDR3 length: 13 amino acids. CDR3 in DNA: TGTGCCAGCAGTTTCAGGAAGAACACTGAAGCTTTCTTT. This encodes CASSFRKNTEAFF.

The CDR3 loop reads CASSVAGSGNTIYF. DNA for the CDR3: TGTGCCAGCAGCGTCGCAGGTTCTGGAAACACCATATATTTT. This chain links TRBV9 with TRBJ1-3; D gene ambiguous. The CDR3 sequence is 14 residues long. The germline V gene has CDR1 SGDLS and CDR2 YYNGEE. Trimming pared 2 bases from V and 1 base from J, leaving 7 bases between.

CDR3 bases: TGTGCCAGCAGTGATCATCCGGGACGACACAATGAGCAGTTCTTC. Translating gives CASSDHPGRHNEQFF. The gene calls are TRBV25-1 and TRBJ2-1; D possibly matches TRBD1 or TRBD2 (5 bases each). CDR1 and CDR2 (germline): MGHDK, SYGVNS. This CDR3 is 15 amino acids long. V was cut by 3 bases and J by 5 bases, with 14 bases left in between.

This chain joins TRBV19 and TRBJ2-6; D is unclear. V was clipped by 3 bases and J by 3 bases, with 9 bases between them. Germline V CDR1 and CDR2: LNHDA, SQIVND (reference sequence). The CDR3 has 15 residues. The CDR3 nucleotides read TGTGCCAGTAGTATCATGGCACTTGGGGCCAACGTCCTGACTTTC. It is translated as CASSIMALGANVLTF.

CDR3 nucleotides: TGTGCCAGCAGTCCCGGGACTAGCGGACCCACCGGGGAGCTGTTTTTT. It specifies CASSPGTSGPTGELFF. The chain carries TRBV2 and TRBJ2-2, with TRBD2 identical over 11 bases. This CDR3 region has 16 residues. With V trimmed by 5 bases and J by 4 bases, 6 bases remained unmatched. Germline CDR1 is SNHLY and CDR2 is FYNNEI.

CDR3: CASSYLGTVRGYTF. The CDR3 bases are TGTGCCAGCAGTTACCTTGGGACGGTTCGTGGCTACACCTTC. The chain links TRBV6-5 to TRBJ1-2; TRBD1 might be the D (5 bases). Germline CDR1 and CDR2: MNHEY and SVGAGI. The V end lost 2 bases, the J end lost 7 bases, and 14 bases lay between the germline ends. The CDR3 is 14 amino acids.

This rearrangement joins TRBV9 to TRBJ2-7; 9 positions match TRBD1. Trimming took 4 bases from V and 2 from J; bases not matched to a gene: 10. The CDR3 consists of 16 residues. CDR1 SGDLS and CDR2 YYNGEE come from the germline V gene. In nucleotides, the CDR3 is TGTGCCAGCAGCCCCGCCGGGACAGGGATAACCTACGAGCAGTACTTC. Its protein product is CASSPAGTGITYEQYF.

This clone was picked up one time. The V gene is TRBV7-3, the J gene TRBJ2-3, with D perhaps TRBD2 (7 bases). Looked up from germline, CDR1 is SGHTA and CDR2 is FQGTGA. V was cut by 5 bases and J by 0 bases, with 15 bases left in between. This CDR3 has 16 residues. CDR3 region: CASSPRGGISTDTQYF. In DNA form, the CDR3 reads TGTGCCAGCAGCCCGAGGGGGGGCATCAGCACAGATACGCAGTATTTT. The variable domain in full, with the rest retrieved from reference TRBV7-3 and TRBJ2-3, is GAGVSQTPSNKVTEKGKYVELRCDPISGHTALYWYRQSLGQGPEFLIYFQGTGAADDSGLPNDRFFAVRPEGSVSTLKIQRTERGDSAVYLCASSPRGGISTDTQYFGPGTRLTVL.

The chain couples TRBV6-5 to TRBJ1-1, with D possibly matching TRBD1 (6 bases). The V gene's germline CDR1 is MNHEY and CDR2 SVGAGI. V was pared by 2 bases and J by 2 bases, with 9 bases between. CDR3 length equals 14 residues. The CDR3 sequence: CASSYGQINTEAFF. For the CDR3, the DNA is TGTGCCAGCAGTTACGGACAGATCAACACTGAAGCTTTCTTT.

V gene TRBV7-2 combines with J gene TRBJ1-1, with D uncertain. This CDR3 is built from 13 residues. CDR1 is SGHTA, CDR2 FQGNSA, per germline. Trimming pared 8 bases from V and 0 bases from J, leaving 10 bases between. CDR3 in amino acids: CASRSEVNTEAFF. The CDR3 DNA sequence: TGTGCCAGCCGCTCCGAGGTGAACACTGAAGCTTTCTTT.

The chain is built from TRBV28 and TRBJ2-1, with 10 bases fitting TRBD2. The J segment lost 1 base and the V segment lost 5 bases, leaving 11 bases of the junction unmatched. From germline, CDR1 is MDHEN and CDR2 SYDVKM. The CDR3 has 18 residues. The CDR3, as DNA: TGTGCCAGCAGTCCTTATGGGACTAGCGACAATTCCTACAATGAGCAGTTCTTC. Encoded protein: CASSPYGTSDNSYNEQFF.

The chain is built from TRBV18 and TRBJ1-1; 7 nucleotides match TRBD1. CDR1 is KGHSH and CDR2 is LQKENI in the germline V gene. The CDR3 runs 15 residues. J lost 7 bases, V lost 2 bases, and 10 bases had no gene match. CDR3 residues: CASSPWNRGSLEAFF. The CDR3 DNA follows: TGTGCCAGCTCACCATGGAACAGGGGTTCCCTTGAAGCTTTCTTT.

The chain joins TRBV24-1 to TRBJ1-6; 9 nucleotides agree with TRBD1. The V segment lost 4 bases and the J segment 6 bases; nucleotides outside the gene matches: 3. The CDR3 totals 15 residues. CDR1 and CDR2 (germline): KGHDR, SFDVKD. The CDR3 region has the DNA TGTGCCACCAGTGAGGGACAGGGCCGTAATTCACCCCTCCACTTT. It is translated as CATSEGQGRNSPLHF.